A selection of T cell receptor beta chains follows, all from one sample in a study of blood T cell repertoires in COVID-19. Assay: immunoSEQ multiplex PCR; the TCRdb copy retains only in-frame clones and omits some. The data hold about 130,000 clones, with roughly 74% observed a single time. The sample taken for sequencing was peripheral blood. The receptors were gathered from a man aged 55 to 70 with acute or convalescent COVID-19. CDR3s include the opening cysteine and the closing phenylalanine or tryptophan. The order of the fields is J gene, D gene, V gene, clone size, CDR3 DNA, CDR3 protein. The D gene is left open where the match is weak. Only part of the rows carry a size: once, few, many, or a class if the clone is expanded.

>TRBJ1-2|-|TRBV9|-
TGTGCCAGCGACAAAATAGACACCTTC
CASDKIDTF
>TRBJ2-2|-|TRBV30|-
TGTGCCTGGAGTGTACTAGCAGCGAACACCGGGGAGCTGTTTTTT
CAWSVLAANTGELFF
>TRBJ1-2|TRBD1|TRBV6-5|-
TGTGCCAGCAGTCGGACAGGGGGCGTCAATGGCTACACCTTC
CASSRTGGVNGYTF
>TRBJ1-2|-|TRBV24-1|-
TGTGCCACCAGTGACCCGGACAGTGGCTACACCTTC
CATSDPDSGYTF
>TRBJ1-4|TRBD1|TRBV25-1|-
TGTGCCAGCAGTTCCGGGACAGGGGAAGGAAAACTGTTTTTT
CASSSGTGEGKLFF
>TRBJ2-1|-|TRBV7-6|-
TGTGCCAGCGCAACTAGCTCCTACAATGAGCAGTTCTTC
CASATSSYNEQFF
>TRBJ2-2|-|TRBV2|few
TGTGCCAGCAGTGAAGTCCCAAACACCGGGGAGCTGTTTTTT
CASSEVPNTGELFF
>TRBJ1-1|-|TRBV11-2|-
TGTGCCAGCAGCTTAGATCAGGGGAACACTGAAGCTTTCTTT
CASSLDQGNTEAFF
>TRBJ2-2|TRBD2|TRBV3-1/TRBV3-2|-
TGTGCCAGCAGCCAAGGCTTGGGGCTAGCGGGGAGCACCGGGGAGCTGTTTTTT
CASSQGLGLAGSTGELFF
>TRBJ2-2|TRBD1|TRBV6-5|-
TGTGCCAGCAAGCCGGGACAGATCACCGGGGAGCTGTTTTTT
CASKPGQITGELFF
>TRBJ2-1|TRBD2|TRBV9|-
TGTGCCAGCAGCCCGGGACTAGCGGCTAACAATGAGCAGTTCTTC
CASSPGLAANNEQFF
>TRBJ2-6|TRBD2|TRBV7-2|-
TGTGCCAGCAGCTTAGTAGCGGGGATCTCTGGGGCCAACGTCCTGACTTTC
CASSLVAGISGANVLTF
>TRBJ1-5|-|TRBV19|once
TGTGCCAGTCTAAGACTACCCGGGAATCAGCCCCAGCATTTT
CASLRLPGNQPQHF
>TRBJ1-4|TRBD1|TRBV6-6|-
TGTGCCAGCAGTCAAGGACAGGGGGGAACTAATGAAAAACTGTTTTTT
CASSQGQGGTNEKLFF
>TRBJ1-5|TRBD1|TRBV10-2|once
TGCGCCAGCAGTGACGGAGACAGGGTCAATCAGCCCCAGCATTTT
CASSDGDRVNQPQHF
>TRBJ1-5|-|TRBV10-3|once
TGTGCCATCAGTGAGTCTGGACAGACTAATCAGCCCCAGCATTTT
CAISESGQTNQPQHF
>TRBJ2-7|-|TRBV6-1|-
TGTGCCAGCAGTGAATTGTCCGGTGATTTATACGAGCAGTACTTC
CASSELSGDLYEQYF
>TRBJ2-1|-|TRBV5-1|-
TGCGCCAGCAGCCGCCTAGGCTCCTACAATGAGCAGTTCTTC
CASSRLGSYNEQFF
>TRBJ1-4|TRBD1|TRBV2|-
TGTGCCAGCAGAGCCACCAGTGGGACAGCTAATGAAAAACTGTTTTTT
CASRATSGTANEKLFF
>TRBJ1-2|TRBD1|TRBV18|few
TGTGCCAGCTCACCAGGGACAGGGATCTATGGCTACACCTTC
CASSPGTGIYGYTF
>TRBJ2-2|TRBD2|TRBV7-8|-
TGTGCCAGCAGCTCCTTAGGACTAGCGAGACCGAACACCGGGGAGCTGTTTTTT
CASSSLGLARPNTGELFF
>TRBJ1-1|-|TRBV29-1|-
TGCACAGCCGCAGATACAGGGACTGAAGCTTTCTTT
CTAADTGTEAFF
>TRBJ1-4|-|TRBV4-1|-
TGCGCCAGCAGCCAAGCAAAAGAAAAACTGTTTTTT
CASSQAKEKLFF
>TRBJ1-1|-|TRBV11-2|once
TGTGCCAGCAGCTTAGGTCTCGGGGCTGAAGCTTTCTTT
CASSLGLGAEAFF
>TRBJ2-7|TRBD1|TRBV7-3|once
TGTGCCAGCAGCAAGGACAGGAACTCCTACGAGCAGTACTTC
CASSKDRNSYEQYF
>TRBJ2-3|TRBD2|TRBV7-2|-
TGTGCCAGCAGCTCTAGACTAGCGGGGGGGCCTGCGACAGATACGCAGTATTTT
CASSSRLAGGPATDTQYF
>TRBJ2-3|-|TRBV7-9|-
TGTGCCAGCAGCTTATTAAATACGCAGTATTTT
CASSLLNTQYF
>TRBJ2-1|TRBD2|TRBV12-5|-
TGTGCTAGTGGTTTGGTAATTACTAGCGGGAGGGCATTGTACAATGAGCAGTTCTTC
CASGLVITSGRALYNEQFF
>TRBJ1-1|-|TRBV9|-
TGTGCCAGCAGCCCCCTCCGGGGACTCATGAACACTGAAGCTTTCTTT
CASSPLRGLMNTEAFF
>TRBJ2-1|-|TRBV27|-
TGTGCCAGCAGTTTATCTTCCCGGGGTGAGCAGTTCTTC
CASSLSSRGEQFF
>TRBJ1-1|-|TRBV19|-
TGTGCCAGTAGTATTCGTCGCAGGAACACTGAAGCTTTCTTT
CASSIRRRNTEAFF
>TRBJ2-3|TRBD2|TRBV4-1|-
TGCGCCAGCAGCCAAGGGTTTGCGGGGGGAGGCACAGATACGCAGTATTTT
CASSQGFAGGGTDTQYF
>TRBJ2-3|-|TRBV6-1|-
TGTGCCAGCAGTGAAACAATACTAGGTTCTAGCACAGATACGCAGTATTTT
CASSETILGSSTDTQYF
>TRBJ2-5|TRBD1|TRBV5-6|once
TGTGCCAGCAGCGTTACAGGGGAACGAGAGACCCAGTACTTC
CASSVTGERETQYF
>TRBJ2-1|TRBD2|TRBV7-8|-
TGTGCCAGCAGCTTATTTCGACGGGGGGAACTGATGAATGAGCAGTTCTTC
CASSLFRRGELMNEQFF
>TRBJ2-2|-|TRBV7-3|few
TGTGCCAGCAGCCTACAGACCCCAGGGGCCGGGGAGCTGTTTTTT
CASSLQTPGAGELFF
>TRBJ1-1|-|TRBV11-3|-
TGTGCCAGCAGCTTGACACGAAAGGGGACTGAAGCTTTCTTT
CASSLTRKGTEAFF
>TRBJ1-2|TRBD1|TRBV11-2|-
TGTGCCAGCAGCAAGGGACAGAACTATGGCTACACCTTC
CASSKGQNYGYTF
>TRBJ1-2|TRBD1|TRBV5-1|-
TGCGCCAGCAGCCCGTCTGGGACAGGGGATGACTATGGCTACACCTTC
CASSPSGTGDDYGYTF
>TRBJ2-2|-|TRBV7-8|-
TGTGCCAGCAGCTTCGGGGGCACCGGGGAGCTGTTTTTT
CASSFGGTGELFF
>TRBJ2-3|-|TRBV7-6|-
TGTGCCAGCAGCTCAATGGCCTCCTTCACAGATACGCAGTATTTT
CASSSMASFTDTQYF
>TRBJ2-5|TRBD2|TRBV24-1|-
TGTGCCACCAGTGATTTGCCTAGCGGGAGGGGGGAGACCCAGTACTTC
CATSDLPSGRGETQYF
>TRBJ1-1|-|TRBV5-1|-
TGCGCCAGCAGCCGACAGGAGTTAATGAACACTGAAGCTTTCTTT
CASSRQELMNTEAFF
>TRBJ2-1|TRBD2|TRBV6-2/TRBV6-3|-
TGTGCCAGCAGTTACCGTAGCGGGGGGTACTATAATTCCTACAATGAGCAGTTCTTC
CASSYRSGGYYNSYNEQFF